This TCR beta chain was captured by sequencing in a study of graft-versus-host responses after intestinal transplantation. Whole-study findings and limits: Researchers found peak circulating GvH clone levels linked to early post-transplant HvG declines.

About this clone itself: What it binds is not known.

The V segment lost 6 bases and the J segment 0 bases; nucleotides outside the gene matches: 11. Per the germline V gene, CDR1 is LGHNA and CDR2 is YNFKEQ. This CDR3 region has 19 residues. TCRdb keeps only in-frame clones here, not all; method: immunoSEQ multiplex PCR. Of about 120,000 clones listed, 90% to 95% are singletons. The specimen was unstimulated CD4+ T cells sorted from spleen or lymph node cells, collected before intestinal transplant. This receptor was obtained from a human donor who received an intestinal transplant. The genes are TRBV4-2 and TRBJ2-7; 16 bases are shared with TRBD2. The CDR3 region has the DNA TGTGCCAGCAGTTACCTCGTCGGGACTAGCGGGAGGGCCTCCTACGAGCAGTACTTC. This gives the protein CASSYLVGTSGRASYEQYF.